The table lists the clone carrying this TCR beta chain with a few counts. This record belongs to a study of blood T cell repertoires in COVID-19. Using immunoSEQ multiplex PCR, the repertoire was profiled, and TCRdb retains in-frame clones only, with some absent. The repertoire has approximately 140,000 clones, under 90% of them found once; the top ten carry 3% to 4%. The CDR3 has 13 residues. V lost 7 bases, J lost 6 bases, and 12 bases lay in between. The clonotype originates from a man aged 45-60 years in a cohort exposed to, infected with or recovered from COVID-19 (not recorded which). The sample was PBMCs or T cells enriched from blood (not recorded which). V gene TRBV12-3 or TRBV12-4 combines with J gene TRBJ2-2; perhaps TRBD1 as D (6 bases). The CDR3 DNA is TGTGCCAGCACCGAACAGGGTGCCGGGGAGCTGTTTTTT. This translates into CASTEQGAGELFF.